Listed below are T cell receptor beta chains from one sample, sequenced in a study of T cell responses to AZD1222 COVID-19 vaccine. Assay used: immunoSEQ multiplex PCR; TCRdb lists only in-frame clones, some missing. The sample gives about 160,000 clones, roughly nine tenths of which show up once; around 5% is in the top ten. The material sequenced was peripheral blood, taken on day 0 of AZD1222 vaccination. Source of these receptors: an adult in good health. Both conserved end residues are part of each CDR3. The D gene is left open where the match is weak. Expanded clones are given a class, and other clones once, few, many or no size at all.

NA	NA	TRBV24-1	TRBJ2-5	TGTGCCACCAGTGATTCTCCGGGTACCCAAGAGACCCAGTACTTC	CATSDSPGTQETQYF
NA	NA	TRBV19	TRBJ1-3	TGTGCCAGTAGTGATGAATGGGACTTTGCTGGAAACACCATATATTTT	CASSDEWDFAGNTIYF
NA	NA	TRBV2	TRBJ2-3	TGTGCCAGCAGTGAGGCTGATCAGGGATCGCAGTATTTT	CASSEADQGSQYF
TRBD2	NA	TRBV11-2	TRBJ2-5	TGTGCCAGCAGCCCGACGGCTGGCGGGGGACAAGAGACCCAGTACTTC	CASSPTAGGGQETQYF
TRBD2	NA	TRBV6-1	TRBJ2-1	TGTGCCAGCAGTGAAGCGGGGACTAGGACATCACAGTTCTTC	CASSEAGTRTSQFF
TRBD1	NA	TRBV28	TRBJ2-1	TGTGCCAGCAGTTCTATGTTGGAAACAGGGGGCTCCTACAATGAGCAGTTCTTC	CASSSMLETGGSYNEQFF
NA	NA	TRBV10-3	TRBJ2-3	TGTGCCATCAGTGAAGGGGATACGCAGTATTTT	CAISEGDTQYF
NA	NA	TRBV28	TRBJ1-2	TGTGCCAGCAGCCTGAAGTCCCTGGGCTACACCTTC	CASSLKSLGYTF
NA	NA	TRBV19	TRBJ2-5	TGTGCCAGTAGTAACCCGGGACGGGCCGTTCGGACCCAGTACTTC	CASSNPGRAVRTQYF
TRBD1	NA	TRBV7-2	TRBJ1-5	TGTGCCAGCAGCTTCCAGGGGGCTGGCTCGTTTAGCAATCAGCCCCAGCATTTT	CASSFQGAGSFSNQPQHF
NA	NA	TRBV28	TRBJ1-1	TGTGCCAGCAGTTTTAGGACTGAAGCTTTCTTT	CASSFRTEAFF
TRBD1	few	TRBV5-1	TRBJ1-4	TGCGCCAGCAGCTTGAATTTTCCGGGACAGGGGGCAACTAATGAAAAACTGTTTTTT	CASSLNFPGQGATNEKLFF
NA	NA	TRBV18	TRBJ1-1	TGTGCCAGCTCACCAAATAAGGGCACTGAAGCTTTCTTT	CASSPNKGTEAFF
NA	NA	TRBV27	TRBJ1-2	TGTGCCAGCAGTTTATCCTCAGGGTATGGCTACACCTTC	CASSLSSGYGYTF
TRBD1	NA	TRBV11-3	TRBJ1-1	TGTGCCAGCACCGGACAGGGGGCGTATACTGAAGCTTTCTTT	CASTGQGAYTEAFF
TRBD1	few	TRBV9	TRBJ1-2	TGTGCCAGCAGCGTCCCTGGACAGGAAGTTGGGGCTAGAGGCTACACCTTC	CASSVPGQEVGARGYTF
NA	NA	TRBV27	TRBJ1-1	TGTGCCAGCAGTTTGGGTTGGGGAGGGAGCACTGAAGCTTTCTTT	CASSLGWGGSTEAFF
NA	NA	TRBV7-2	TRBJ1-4	TGTGCCAGCAGCCTAGACAGTTATAATGAAAAACTGTTTTTT	CASSLDSYNEKLFF
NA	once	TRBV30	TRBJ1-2	TGTGCCTGGAGTGTCAACTATGGCTACACCTTC	CAWSVNYGYTF
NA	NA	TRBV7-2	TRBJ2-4	TGTGCCAGCAAAAAGGGGGGAGCCGGTGAGGACATTCAGTACTTC	CASKKGGAGEDIQYF
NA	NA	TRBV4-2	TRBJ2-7	TGTGCCAGCAGCCAAGATTCCCCCGCAATCGGAAGTTACTACGAGCAGTACTTC	CASSQDSPAIGSYYEQYF